This T cell receptor (beta chain) was recorded in a study of T cell repertoires in cytomegalovirus infection. Looking at the study overall: Based on public TCR beta signatures, there were indications of CMV infection and of a matching HLA type.

Each CDR3 protein is one row after TCRdb ran MiXCR on the reads. This sample has 640,000 or so distinct CDR3 sequences; 30% to 40% occur once, and the top ten carry 18%. Overall study results and limits: The response measured ex vivo was dominated by TCR beta clonotypes (HLA-C-restricted and CMV-specific). The cumulative frequency of public TCR beta families identified carriers of CMV plus the relevant HLA.

There are many counts of this clonotype. The antigen remains unidentified. The specimen was cultured PBMCs, collected from culture after CMV antigen stimulation. This clonotype originated in a human donor in good health (CMV status not recorded). Some clones in this sample may be carry-over from other donors' samples.

The CDR3 spells CASSSTGESPLHF. The CDR3, as DNA: TGTGCCAGCAGCTCAACAGGGGAATCACCCCTCCACTTT. The rearrangement links TRBV7-2 to TRBJ1-6; TRBD1 aligns across 7 bases. CDR3 length: 13 residues. Per the germline V gene, CDR1 is SGHTA and CDR2 is FQGNSA. The J segment lost 10 bases and the V segment lost 4 bases, leaving 4 bases of the junction unmatched.